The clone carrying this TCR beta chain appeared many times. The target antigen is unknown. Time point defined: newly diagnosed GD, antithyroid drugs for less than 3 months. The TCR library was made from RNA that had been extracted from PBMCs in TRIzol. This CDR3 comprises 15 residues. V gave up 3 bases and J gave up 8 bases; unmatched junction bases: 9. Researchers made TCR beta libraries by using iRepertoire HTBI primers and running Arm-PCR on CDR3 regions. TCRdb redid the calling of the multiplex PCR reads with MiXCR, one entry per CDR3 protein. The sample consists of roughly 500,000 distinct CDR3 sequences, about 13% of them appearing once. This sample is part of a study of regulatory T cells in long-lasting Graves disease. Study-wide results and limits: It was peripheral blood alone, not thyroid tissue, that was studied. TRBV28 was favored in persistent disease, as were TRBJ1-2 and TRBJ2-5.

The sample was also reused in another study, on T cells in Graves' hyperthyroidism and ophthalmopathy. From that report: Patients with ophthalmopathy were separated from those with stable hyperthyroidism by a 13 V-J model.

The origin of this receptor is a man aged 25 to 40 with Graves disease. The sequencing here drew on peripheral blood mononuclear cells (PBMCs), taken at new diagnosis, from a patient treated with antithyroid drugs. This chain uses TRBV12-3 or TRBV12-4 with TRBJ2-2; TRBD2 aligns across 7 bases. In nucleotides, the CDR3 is TGTGCCAGCAGTTTTTTGCGGGAGCCGAAGGGGGAGCTGTTTTTT. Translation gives CASSFLREPKGELFF.